Here is one T cell receptor (beta chain) with its context. The CDR3 sequence is 15 residues long. Trimming took 1 base from V and 7 from J; bases not matched to a gene: 4. Germline CDR1 reads LGHDT; CDR2 reads YNNKEL (reference sequence). The record originates from a study of blood T cell repertoires in COVID-19. As for the study in general: Samples representing acute and convalescent COVID-19 were sourced from the United States, Italy and Spain.

Original processing methods: Amplified reference gene primers provided the basis for estimating nucleated cell counts. Libraries were prepared by immunoSEQ multiplex PCR; TCRdb keeps only in-frame clonotypes and omits some of them. That table furnishes V, J and clone size, whereas the DNA furnished D and trimming. The data show about 200,000 clones, under 80% seen once. This sequence was found in a woman between 50 and 59 years old with acute COVID-19. Material for sequencing was PBMCs or T cells enriched from blood (not recorded which). V usage is TRBV3-1 (or the pseudogene TRBV3-2) and J usage is TRBJ1-5, with 10 bases identical to TRBD1. This CDR3 reads CASSQGSGQGQPQHF. Written as DNA, the CDR3 is TGTGCCAGCAGCCAAGGGTCGGGACAGGGGCAGCCCCAGCATTTT.